Below, 10 T cell receptor beta chains from the same sample are listed, as sequenced in a study of blood T cell repertoires in COVID-19. Repertoires were generated with immunoSEQ multiplex PCR, while TCRdb's copy carries only in-frame clones and drops some. This repertoire shows roughly 80,000 clones, roughly four fifths found once; its top ten account for about a fifth. Sequencing was performed on peripheral blood. The receptor set was obtained from a human donor in a cohort sampled during active COVID-19.

This chain links TRBV5-1 with TRBJ2-5; D is uncertain. Trimming took off 0 bases at V and 2 bases at J, with 11 bases between the two ends. CDR3 size: 15 residues. Germline-derived CDR1 and CDR2 are SGHRS and YFSETQ. CDR3 protein: CASSLAYQVQETQYF. For the CDR3, the DNA is TGCGCCAGCAGCTTGGCCTACCAGGTTCAAGAGACCCAGTACTTC.

The chain is built from TRBV27 and TRBJ2-3; no firm D call. V lost 8 bases to trimming and J lost 4 bases, with 22 bases between them. This CDR3 has 16 amino acids. Germline V gives CDR1 MNHEY, CDR2 SMNVEV (reference sequence). CDR3 nucleotide sequence: TGTGCCAGCCGTTATTTCGGCGGAAATGGCGCAGATACGCAGTATTTT. Protein product: CASRYFGGNGADTQYF.

The V call is TRBV6-1, the J call TRBJ2-7; D is possibly TRBD1 (6 bases). The length of the CDR3 is 16 residues. Germline loops: CDR1 MNHNS, CDR2 SASEGT. The V end lost 2 bases, the J end lost 0 bases, and 14 bases lay between the germline ends. As DNA, the CDR3 is TGTGCCAGCAGTGAACCCGGGACACCGAGCTCCTACGAGCAGTACTTC. Its translation: CASSEPGTPSSYEQYF.

Only a few counts were recorded for this clone. The chain employs TRBV5-1 and TRBJ2-7; 11 bases agree with TRBD1. CDR1 is SGHRS, CDR2 YFSETQ, per germline. V was clipped by 5 bases and J by 2 bases; unmatched bases: 6. This CDR3 comprises 15 residues. The CDR3, as DNA: TGCGCCAGCAGTACGGGACAGGGGGTCACCTACGAGCAGTACTTC. Translated, it gives CASSTGQGVTYEQYF.

The chain couples TRBV7-2 to TRBJ1-1; TRBD1 matches 7 bases. The CDR3 loop spans 15 amino acids. The germline CDR1 and CDR2 sequences are SGHTA and FQGNSA. The V segment lost 3 bases and the J segment 4 bases; nucleotides outside the gene matches: 8. Written as DNA, the CDR3 is TGTGCCAGCAGCTTCCACAGGGGTTGGGGCACTGAAGCTTTCTTT. Translating it yields CASSFHRGWGTEAFF.

The chain is built from TRBV2 and TRBJ2-1, with D possibly being TRBD2 (6 bases). The length of the CDR3 is 11 residues. The V end was cut by 8 bases, the J end by 14 bases, with 16 bases between. From germline, CDR1 is SNHLY and CDR2 FYNNEI. The CDR3 region is CASSPGTLEFF. The CDR3 nucleotides are TGTGCCAGCTCACCCGGGACTTTGGAGTTCTTC.

The chain carries TRBV5-6 and TRBJ1-5; D ambiguous. The germline V gene encodes CDR1 SGHDT and CDR2 YYEEEE. V lost 0 bases and J lost 7, with 11 bases in between. The CDR3 consists of 14 residues. The CDR3 reads CASSLGSAAQPQHF. In nucleotides, the CDR3 is TGTGCCAGCAGCTTGGGGTCGGCAGCGCAGCCCCAGCATTTT.

The chain uses TRBV9 and TRBJ2-2; 10 bases fit TRBD2. From germline, CDR1 is SGDLS and CDR2 YYNGEE. The CDR3 totals 16 residues. The V and J ends lost 4 bases and 4 bases, in that order; junction bases with no gene match: 7. The CDR3, as DNA: TGTGCCAGCAGCACAGCGGGGGGGTTTGCCACCGGGGAGCTGTTTTTT. Its translation is CASSTAGGFATGELFF.

This clone occurred once. The chain uses TRBV18 and TRBJ1-5; 9 bases are shared with TRBD1. Germline values: CDR1 KGHSH, CDR2 LQKENI. V dropped 5 bases and J dropped 4; count of bases not matched to a gene: 3. This CDR3 comprises 14 residues. Written as DNA, the CDR3 is TGTGCCAGCTCATCGGACAGGGGAAATCAGCCCCAGCATTTT. It encodes CASSSDRGNQPQHF.

The V and J genes are TRBV11-2 and TRBJ2-1; TRBD2 matches 7 bases. The V and J ends lost 3 bases and 2 bases, in that order; junction bases with no gene match: 4. The CDR3 totals 15 residues. CDR1 is SGHAT and CDR2 is FQNNGV in the germline V gene. The CDR3 protein is CASSFLADPYNEQFF. CDR3 coding DNA: TGTGCCAGCAGCTTTCTAGCGGACCCCTACAATGAGCAGTTCTTC.